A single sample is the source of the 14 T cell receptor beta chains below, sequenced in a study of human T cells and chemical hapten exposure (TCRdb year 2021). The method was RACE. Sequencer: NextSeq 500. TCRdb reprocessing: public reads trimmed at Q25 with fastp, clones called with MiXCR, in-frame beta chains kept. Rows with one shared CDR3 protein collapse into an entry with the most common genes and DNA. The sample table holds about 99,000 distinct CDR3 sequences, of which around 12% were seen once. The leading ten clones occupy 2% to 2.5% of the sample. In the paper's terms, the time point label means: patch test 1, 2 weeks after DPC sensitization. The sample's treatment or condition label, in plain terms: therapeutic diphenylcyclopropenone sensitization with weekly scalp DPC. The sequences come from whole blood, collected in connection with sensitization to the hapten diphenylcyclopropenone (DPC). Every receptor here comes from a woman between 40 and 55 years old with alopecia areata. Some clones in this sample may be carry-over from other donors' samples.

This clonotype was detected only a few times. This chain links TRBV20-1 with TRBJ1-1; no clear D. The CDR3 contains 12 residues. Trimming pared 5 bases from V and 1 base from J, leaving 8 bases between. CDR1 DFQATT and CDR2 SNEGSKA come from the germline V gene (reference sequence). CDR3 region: CSAARRNTEAFF. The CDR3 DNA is TGCAGTGCTGCGAGGCGGAACACTGAAGCTTTCTTT.

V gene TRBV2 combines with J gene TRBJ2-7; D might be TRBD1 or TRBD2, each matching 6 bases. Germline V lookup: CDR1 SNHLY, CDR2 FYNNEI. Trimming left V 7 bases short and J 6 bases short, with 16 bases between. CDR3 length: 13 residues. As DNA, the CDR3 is TGTGCCAGCAACCCCATACAGGGAGGCGAGCAGTACTTC. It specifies CASNPIQGGEQYF.

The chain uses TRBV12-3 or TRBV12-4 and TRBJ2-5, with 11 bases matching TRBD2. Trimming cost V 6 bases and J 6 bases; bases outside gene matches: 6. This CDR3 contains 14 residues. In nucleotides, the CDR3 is TGTGCCAGCAGAATAGCGGGGGGGGCCCAGACCCAGTACTTC. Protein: CASRIAGGAQTQYF.

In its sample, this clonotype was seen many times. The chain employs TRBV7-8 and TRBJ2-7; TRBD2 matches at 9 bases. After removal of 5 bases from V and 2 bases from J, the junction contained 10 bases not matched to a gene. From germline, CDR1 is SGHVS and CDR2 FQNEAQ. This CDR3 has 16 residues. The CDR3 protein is CASSLKREAQAYEQYF. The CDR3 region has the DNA TGTGCCAGCAGCCTAAAGCGGGAGGCCCAAGCCTACGAGCAGTACTTC. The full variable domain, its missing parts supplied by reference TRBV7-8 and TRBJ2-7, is GAGVSQSPRYKVAKRGQDVALRCDPISGHVSLFWYQQALGQGPEFLTYFQNEAQLDKSGLPSDRFFAERPEGSVSTLKIQRTQQEDSAVYLCASSLKREAQAYEQYFGPGTRLTVT.

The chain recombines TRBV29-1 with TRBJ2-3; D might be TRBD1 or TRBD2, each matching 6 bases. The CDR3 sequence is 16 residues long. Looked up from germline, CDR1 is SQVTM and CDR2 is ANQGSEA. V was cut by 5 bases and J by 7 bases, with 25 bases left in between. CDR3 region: CSVLPANTRGGYTQYF. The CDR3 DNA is TGCAGCGTTCTCCCTGCTAATACTAGAGGGGGGTATACGCAGTATTTT.

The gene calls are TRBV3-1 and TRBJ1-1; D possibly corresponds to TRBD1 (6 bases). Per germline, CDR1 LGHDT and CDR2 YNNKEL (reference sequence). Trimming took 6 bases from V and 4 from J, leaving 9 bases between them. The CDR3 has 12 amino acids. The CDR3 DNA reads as TGTGCCAGCAGTCCGGACAGCACTGAAGCTTTCTTT. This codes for CASSPDSTEAFF.

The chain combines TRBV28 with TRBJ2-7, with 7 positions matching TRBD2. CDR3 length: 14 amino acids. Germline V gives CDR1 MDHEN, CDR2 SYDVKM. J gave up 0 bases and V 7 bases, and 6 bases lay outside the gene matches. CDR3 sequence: CASKLAEGSYEQYF. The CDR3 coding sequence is TGTGCCAGCAAGCTAGCGGAGGGCTCCTACGAGCAGTACTTC.

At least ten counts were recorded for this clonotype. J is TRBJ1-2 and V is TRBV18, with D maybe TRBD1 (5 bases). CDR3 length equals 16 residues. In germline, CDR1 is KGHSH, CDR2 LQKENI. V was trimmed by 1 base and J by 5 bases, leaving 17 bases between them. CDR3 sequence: CASSPRVSRGVYGYTF. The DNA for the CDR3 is TGTGCCAGCTCACCACGGGTCTCCAGAGGGGTATATGGCTACACCTTC.

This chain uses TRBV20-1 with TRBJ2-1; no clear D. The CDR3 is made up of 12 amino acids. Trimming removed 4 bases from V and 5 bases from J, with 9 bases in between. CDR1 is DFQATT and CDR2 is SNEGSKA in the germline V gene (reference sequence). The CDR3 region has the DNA TGCAGTGCTATAGCCAGCAACAATGAGCAGTTCTTC. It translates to CSAIASNNEQFF.

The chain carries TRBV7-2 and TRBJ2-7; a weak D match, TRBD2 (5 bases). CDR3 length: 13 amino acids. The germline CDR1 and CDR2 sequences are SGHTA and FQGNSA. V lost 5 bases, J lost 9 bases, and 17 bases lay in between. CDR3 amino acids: CASSPIGGGVQYF. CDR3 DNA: TGTGCCAGCAGCCCCATTGGAGGTGGGGTGCAGTACTTC.

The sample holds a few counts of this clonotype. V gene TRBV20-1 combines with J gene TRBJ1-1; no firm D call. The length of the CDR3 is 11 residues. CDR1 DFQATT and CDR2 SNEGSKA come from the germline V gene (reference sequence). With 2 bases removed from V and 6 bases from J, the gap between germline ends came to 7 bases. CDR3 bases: TGCAGTGCTAGATCTGGCCCTGAAGCTTTCTTT. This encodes CSARSGPEAFF.

The CDR3 loop reads CASSRLTDTQYF. CDR3 bases: TGTGCCAGCAGTCGGCTGACCGATACGCAGTATTTT. The chain employs TRBV27 and TRBJ2-3; D is unclear. Trimming took 5 bases from V and 6 from J, leaving 9 bases between them. The CDR3 is 12 residues long. In germline, CDR1 is MNHEY, CDR2 SMNVEV (reference sequence).

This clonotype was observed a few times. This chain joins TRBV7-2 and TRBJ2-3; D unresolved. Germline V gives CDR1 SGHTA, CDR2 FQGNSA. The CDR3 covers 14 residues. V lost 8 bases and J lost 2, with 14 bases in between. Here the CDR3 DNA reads TGTGCCAGCCTGGACGGACCATACACAGATACGCAGTATTTT. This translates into CASLDGPYTDTQYF.

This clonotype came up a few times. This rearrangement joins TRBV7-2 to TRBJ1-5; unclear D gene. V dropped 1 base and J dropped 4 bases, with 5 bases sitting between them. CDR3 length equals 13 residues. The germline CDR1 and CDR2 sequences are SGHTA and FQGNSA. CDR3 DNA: TGTGCCAGCAGCTTAGGGCAGAATCAGCCCCAGCATTTT. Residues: CASSLGQNQPQHF.